Listed here are 16 T cell receptor beta chains from one sample, sequenced in a study of glioma-infiltrating T cells. Amplification of TCR alpha and beta CDR3 regions from RNA used iRepertoire nested multiplex PCR. In TCRdb, the multiplex PCR reads were re-called with MiXCR into one record per CDR3 protein. The table shows fewer than 500,000 distinct CDR3 sequences, with about two fifths occurring only once. What was sequenced was glioma tissue, nonneoplastic brain tissue, or PBMCs (not recorded which). The source is a human donor with low-grade glioma or glioblastoma, undergoing nonglioma brain surgery, or in good health (not recorded which).

This clonotype was seen ten or more times. V gene TRBV28 combines with J gene TRBJ2-3; D gene uncertain. Germline V gene lookup returns CDR1 MDHEN and CDR2 SYDVKM. The CDR3 covers 15 residues. Trimming left V 0 bases short and J 2 bases short, with 9 bases between. As DNA, the CDR3 is TGTGCCAGCAGTTTATGGGGCAGCTACACAGATACGCAGTATTTT. As protein: CASSLWGSYTDTQYF.

In its sample, this clonotype was seen many times. The rearrangement joins TRBV7-2 to TRBJ2-3, with D uncertain. The CDR3 has 13 amino acids. Germline lookup yields CDR1 SGHTA and CDR2 FQGNSA. With 1 base removed from V and 2 bases from J, the gap between germline ends came to 4 bases. In nucleotides, the CDR3 is TGTGCCAGCAGCTTAGTTTTCACAGATACGCAGTATTTT. It specifies CASSLVFTDTQYF.

The chain joins TRBV3-1 to TRBJ2-7; D not certain. This CDR3 contains 14 residues. V dropped 1 base and J dropped 0 bases, with 7 bases sitting between them. Germline CDR1 reads LGHDT; CDR2 reads YNNKEL (reference sequence). The CDR3 here is CASSQGHTSYEQYF. The CDR3 DNA follows: TGTGCCAGCAGCCAAGGGCACACCTCCTACGAGCAGTACTTC.

The V call is TRBV20-1, the J call TRBJ2-7; 8 positions agree with TRBD1. CDR3 length equals 14 residues. CDR1 DFQATT and CDR2 SNEGSKA come from the germline V gene (reference sequence). Losses at the gene ends were 8 bases for V and 7 bases for J; bases not matched to a gene: 16. CDR3 nucleotides: TGCAGTAATTCTAGGACAGGGTTTTACAATGAGCAGTACTTC. Translating gives CSNSRTGFYNEQYF.

This clonotype was counted only a few times. This rearrangement joins TRBV28 to TRBJ2-7, with TRBD2 matching over 12 bases. Germline V gene lookup returns CDR1 MDHEN and CDR2 SYDVKM. The trim removed 3 bases at V and 0 bases at J, leaving 3 bases unmatched. The CDR3 length is 16 residues. CDR3 amino acids: CASSFPGLAGSYEQYF. The CDR3 DNA reads TGTGCCAGCAGTTTCCCGGGACTAGCGGGCTCCTACGAGCAGTACTTC.

This clonotype was seen a few times. The chain combines TRBV6-2 or TRBV6-3 with TRBJ1-2; D is unclear. The CDR3 extends over 15 amino acids. V lost 6 bases and J 2 bases, leaving 16 bases between the germline ends. Germline V lookup: CDR1 MNHEY, CDR2 SVGEGT. CDR3: CASSDPPPANYGYTF. Here the CDR3 DNA reads TGTGCCAGCAGCGACCCTCCCCCCGCAAACTATGGCTACACCTTC.

The rearrangement links TRBV4-1 to TRBJ1-5; D is uncertain. V was shortened by 0 bases and J by 3 bases, with 12 bases between the two germline ends. This CDR3 is built from 16 residues. Germline CDR1 and CDR2: MGHRA and YSYEKL. CDR3 sequence (DNA): TGCGCCAGCAGCCAAGAAAGCCACCCACCCAATCAGCCCCAGCATTTT. Encoded protein: CASSQESHPPNQPQHF.

The CDR3 coding sequence is TGTGCCAGCAGCGACCCGGGACAGGGTGGTGATCAGCCCCAGCATTTT. It translates to CASSDPGQGGDQPQHF. The chain employs TRBV7-9 and TRBJ1-5; 9 bases are shared with TRBD1. There are 16 residues in the CDR3. Germline assignment: CDR1 SEHNR and CDR2 FQNEAQ (reference sequence). The J segment lost 5 bases and the V segment lost 5 bases, leaving 10 bases of the junction unmatched.

The rearrangement links TRBV7-9 to TRBJ2-5, with D possibly called TRBD1 or TRBD2 (5 bases each). Near its end, the DNA agrees better with TRBJ2-1, so the J call may be wrong. Germline V gene sequence: CDR1 SEHNR, CDR2 FQNEAQ (reference sequence). The CDR3 consists of 15 residues. This CDR3 reads CASSPRDPYYNEQFF. CDR3 sequence (DNA): TGTGCCAGCAGCCCCCGGGACCCATACTACAATGAGCAGTTCTTC.

This CDR3 reads CASSQTGPRDQPQHF. The CDR3 DNA reads TGTGCCAGCTCACAGACAGGGCCCAGGGATCAGCCCCAGCATTTT. The V call is TRBV18, the J call TRBJ1-5, with TRBD1 identical over 7 bases. CDR1 KGHSH and CDR2 LQKENI come from the germline V gene. The CDR3 contains 15 residues. V lost 4 bases, J lost 5 bases, and 8 bases stayed unmatched.

Details on this clonotype: This clone may be a read error of a much larger clone one base away. The rearrangement uses TRBV7-9 and TRBJ1-1, with D maybe TRBD1 (6 bases). The V gene's germline CDR1 is SEHNR and CDR2 FQNEAQ (reference sequence). Trimming pared 11 bases from V and 7 bases from J, leaving 17 bases between. This CDR3 region has 12 residues. CDR3 region: CACEPYRDEAFF. CDR3 DNA sequence: TGTGCCTGCGAACCCTACAGGGATGAAGCTTTCTTT.

This chain connects TRBV12-3 or TRBV12-4 to TRBJ2-1, with 12 bases lining up with TRBD2. The CDR3 contains 15 residues. J gave up 8 bases and V 3 bases, and 5 bases lay outside the gene matches. CDR3 region: CASSFLAGGRDEQFF. CDR3 bases: TGTGCCAGCAGTTTCCTAGCGGGAGGGAGAGATGAGCAGTTCTTC.

Only a few counts were recorded for this clonotype. In this CDR3 the conserved last residue, phenylalanine or tryptophan, is missing, so a read error is likely. The CDR3: CASRRLAGDYEQYL. In DNA form, the CDR3 reads TGTGCCAGCAGGCGACTAGCGGGAGACTACGAGCAGTACCTC. The V call is TRBV6-2 or TRBV6-3, the J call TRBJ2-7; 12 bases are a match to TRBD2. There are 14 residues in the CDR3. Unmatched junction bases numbered 3, after V lost 6 bases and J lost 3 bases. The germline V gene has CDR1 MNHEY and CDR2 SVGEGT.

This clonotype has a handful of counts. The chain has TRBV5-1 and TRBJ2-1; 8 bases match TRBD2. This CDR3 is 15 amino acids long. Trimming removed 3 bases from V and 7 bases from J; junction bases left unmatched: 9. Germline V gene lookup returns CDR1 SGHRS and CDR2 YFSETQ. The CDR3 DNA is TGCGCCAGCAGCTCGGCGGCTAGCGGGTTAAATGAGCAGTTCTTC. It yields the protein CASSSAASGLNEQFF.

The CDR3 spells CASSLERSGELFF. The CDR3 DNA reads as TGTGCCAGCAGCTTGGAACGGTCCGGGGAGCTGTTTTTT. The chain combines TRBV5-4 with TRBJ2-2; D is undetermined. Germline V lookup: CDR1 SGHNT, CDR2 YYREEE (reference sequence). The V gene lost 0 bases and the J gene lost 6 bases, with 6 bases spanning the gap. The CDR3 has 13 amino acids.

Remarks on this clonotype: An end of the junction does not agree with germline; a read error may underlie this. V gene TRBV6-6 combines with J gene TRBJ2-1, with 7 positions matching TRBD1. Per germline, CDR1 MNHNY and CDR2 SVGAGI (reference sequence). This CDR3 spans 14 amino acids. The CDR3 sequence is CASTLRDRNDEEFF. The CDR3 coding sequence is TGTGCCAGCACTCTCCGGGACAGAAACGATGAGGAGTTCTTC.